One sample yielded the 30 T cell receptor beta chains listed below, sequenced in a study of spatial heterogeneity in lung cancer. The time point is: blood at routine non-recurrence follow-up after resection. TCRdb analysed the 5' RACE reads with MiXCR anew, one entry per CDR3 protein. This sample has under 35,000 distinct CDR3 sequences, with about 5.2% found just once. The material sequenced was PBMCs, taken at follow-up. The receptors were gathered from a female donor with early-stage non-small cell lung cancer.

This clonotype was seen only a few times. V gene TRBV7-2 combines with J gene TRBJ1-5; the match to TRBD1 covers 8 bases. The CDR3 loop spans 18 amino acids. Unmatched junction bases numbered 17, after V lost 3 bases and J lost 7 bases. Germline loops: CDR1 SGHTA, CDR2 FQGNSA. The CDR3 is CASSFRPPGQGGGQPQHF. In DNA form, the CDR3 reads TGTGCCAGCAGCTTCCGACCCCCCGGACAGGGAGGGGGCCAGCCCCAGCATTTT.

The chain joins TRBV30 to TRBJ1-6; weak D call: TRBD1 (6 bases). Germline V gene data show CDR1 as GTSNPN and CDR2 as SVGIG (reference sequence). Trimming stripped 1 base from V and 10 bases from J, with 14 bases between. There are 14 residues in the CDR3. CDR3 nucleotide sequence: TGTGCCTGGAGTGAACAGGGATCAGGGTCACCCCTCCACTTT. Amino acids: CAWSEQGSGSPLHF.

In this sample, this clonotype turned up many times. The chain couples TRBV20-1 to TRBJ1-1, with TRBD1 matching over 7 bases. The CDR3 covers 11 residues. Germline trimming cut 2 bases from V and 12 bases from J; bases unmatched to any gene: 6. The germline CDR1 and CDR2 sequences are DFQATT and SNEGSKA (reference sequence). CDR3 in amino acids: CSARRTGETFF. CDR3 in DNA: TGCAGTGCTAGACGGACAGGTGAGACTTTCTTT.

Ten or more counts support this clonotype. The genes are TRBV7-2 and TRBJ2-2; D is tentatively TRBD1 or TRBD2 (5 bases each). V lost 5 bases, J lost 6 bases, and 13 bases lay in between. The CDR3 consists of 14 residues. CDR1 SGHTA and CDR2 FQGNSA come from the germline V gene. DNA for the CDR3: TGTGCCAGCAGCCCCGCCCAGGGACCCGGGGAGCTGTTTTTT. It codes for CASSPAQGPGELFF.

In this sample, this clonotype turned up many times. The chain combines TRBV5-4 with TRBJ1-2; no definite D call. The V gene's germline CDR1 is SGHNT and CDR2 YYREEE (reference sequence). CDR3 length: 14 residues. With 0 bases removed from V and 1 base from J, the gap between germline ends came to 7 bases. The CDR3 region has the DNA TGTGCCAGCAGCTTGGCACAGAGTAACTATGGCTACACCTTC. This codes for CASSLAQSNYGYTF.

This clonotype was counted many times. The chain joins TRBV12-5 to TRBJ2-5; 9 bases line up with TRBD1. The V segment lost 5 bases and the J segment 4 bases; nucleotides outside the gene matches: 8. This CDR3 spans 15 amino acids. CDR1 and CDR2 from the germline V gene are LGHNT and FRNRAP. The CDR3 bases are TGTGCTAGTGGTCCTGGGGACAGGGTGGGAGAGACCCAGTACTTC. It yields the protein CASGPGDRVGETQYF.

This clonotype was detected many times. The chain has TRBV7-9 and TRBJ1-5, with D tentatively TRBD1 (5 bases). Trimming removed 5 bases from V and 2 bases from J, with 25 bases in between. Germline CDR1 and CDR2: SEHNR and FQNEAQ (reference sequence). This CDR3 is built from 19 residues. For the CDR3, the DNA is TGTGCCAGCAGCCCCCTGGGTCTAGGAAAAAAAGGGGGCAATCAGCCCCAGCATTTT. Protein product: CASSPLGLGKKGGNQPQHF.

This clonotype was detected many times. The chain recombines TRBV4-2 with TRBJ1-6; D remains unclear. The germline CDR1 and CDR2 sequences are LGHNA and YNFKEQ. The V end lost 4 bases, the J end lost 5 bases, and 18 bases lay between the germline ends. This CDR3 has 17 residues. The CDR3 coding sequence is TGTGCCAGCAGCCGCTGGATCATCCCCTCAGATAATTCACCCCTCCACTTT. Its translation is CASSRWIIPSDNSPLHF.

This clonotype was counted ten times or more. V is TRBV3-1 and J is TRBJ2-2; tentative D call: TRBD1 (6 bases). This CDR3 is built from 17 residues. Trimming removed 3 bases at V and 5 bases at J, with 19 bases between. Germline loops: CDR1 LGHDT, CDR2 YNNKEL (reference sequence). The CDR3: CASSHSTSGTSTGELFF. As DNA, the CDR3 is TGTGCCAGCAGCCACTCAACCTCCGGGACAAGTACCGGGGAGCTGTTTTTT. Filled out from reference TRBV3-1 and TRBJ2-2, the complete variable domain reads DTAVSQTPKYLVTQMGNDKSIKCEQNLGHDTMYWYKQDSKKFLKIMFSYNNKELIINETVPNRFSPKSPDKAHLNLHINSLELGDSAVYFCASSHSTSGTSTGELFFGEGSRLTVL.

This clonotype was seen repeatedly, ten times or more. This chain uses TRBV4-2 with TRBJ2-5, with TRBD2 matching 10 bases. This CDR3 spans 17 amino acids. Germline V gives CDR1 LGHNA, CDR2 YNFKEQ. The V segment lost 3 bases and the J segment 4 bases; nucleotides outside the gene matches: 11. Here the CDR3 reads CASSHPRIAGGGETQYF. CDR3 coding DNA: TGTGCCAGCAGCCATCCACGGATAGCGGGAGGTGGAGAGACCCAGTACTTC.

In this sample, this clonotype turned up a few times. The chain links TRBV5-1 to TRBJ2-3, with 9 bases fitting TRBD2. Trimming removed 0 bases from V and 1 base from J; junction bases left unmatched: 6. Per germline, CDR1 SGHRS and CDR2 YFSETQ. This CDR3 is built from 17 residues. The CDR3 region is CASSLAPSGKGTDTQYF. In DNA, the CDR3 is TGCGCCAGCAGCTTGGCTCCTAGCGGGAAGGGCACAGATACGCAGTATTTT.

This clonotype has ten or more counts. This chain's CDR3 is CASSEGLSTDTQYF. The CDR3 DNA reads TGCGCCAGCAGCGAGGGACTTAGCACAGATACGCAGTATTTT. The chain employs TRBV5-1 and TRBJ2-3, with D possibly TRBD2 on 6 matching bases. The length of the CDR3 is 14 residues. The V gene lost 4 bases and the J gene lost 0 bases, with 9 bases spanning the gap. Germline V gene data show CDR1 as SGHRS and CDR2 as YFSETQ.

About this clonotype: This clone may be a read error of a much larger clone one base away. Because the CDR3 is missing its conserved closing phenylalanine or tryptophan, this is likely a read error. This chain joins TRBV29-1 and TRBJ1-4; no clear D gene. The CDR3 sequence is 14 residues long. Between the trimmed V and J ends, which lost 5 bases and 8 bases, there was a span of 18 bases. CDR1 and CDR2 from the germline V gene are SQVTM and ANQGSEA. CDR3 coding DNA: TGCAGCGTTTCCAACGACTGGGAGGGCGAAAAACTGTTTTTG. Translation gives CSVSNDWEGEKLFL.

The genes are TRBV12-3 or TRBV12-4 and TRBJ2-7; 11 nucleotides agree with TRBD2. The CDR3 length is 13 residues. V lost 8 bases to trimming and J lost 4 bases; unmatched junction nucleotides: 4. CDR3 region: CASGLAGGYEQYF. The CDR3 DNA is TGTGCCAGCGGTCTAGCGGGGGGTTACGAGCAGTACTTC.

This clonotype came up a few times. The chain employs TRBV12-3 or TRBV12-4 and TRBJ2-3; TRBD2 matches 9 bases. This CDR3 comprises 15 residues. V shed 3 bases and J 5 bases; nucleotides not matched to a gene: 6. The CDR3 protein is CASSLRREGVDTQYF. CDR3 bases: TGTGCCAGCAGTTTGCGGCGGGAGGGAGTAGATACGCAGTATTTT.

The chain employs TRBV6-5 and TRBJ1-2; a possible D gene is TRBD1 (5 bases). This CDR3 has 13 residues. Trimming took off 4 bases at V and 9 bases at J, with 15 bases between the two ends. Germline V gives CDR1 MNHEY, CDR2 SVGAGI. CDR3 sequence (DNA): TGTGCCAGCAGTTCCGGGACCGCTTTACGCTACACCTTC. Protein sequence: CASSSGTALRYTF.

By sample share, this clonotype is medium-sized. J is TRBJ1-5 and V is TRBV6-2 or TRBV6-3, with D perhaps matching TRBD1 (6 bases). Trimming took 6 bases from V and 1 from J, leaving 10 bases between them. The CDR3 runs 14 residues. Germline V gene sequence: CDR1 MNHEY, CDR2 SVGEGT. The CDR3 DNA reads as TGTGCCAGCAGAGAGGGGGGGAGCAATCAGCCCCAGCATTTT. Protein: CASREGGSNQPQHF.

Many counts were recorded for this clonotype. The CDR3 reads CSVEMGGYEQFF. The CDR3 region has the DNA TGCAGCGTCGAAATGGGAGGATACGAGCAGTTCTTC. The chain combines TRBV29-1 with TRBJ2-1, with D maybe TRBD2 (6 bases). The V gene lost 6 bases and the J gene lost 10 bases, with 16 bases spanning the gap. The CDR3 is 12 residues long. CDR1 is SQVTM and CDR2 is ANQGSEA in the germline V gene.

This clonotype was recorded many times. This chain links TRBV20-1 with TRBJ2-1, with unresolved D. Germline CDR1 DFQATT, CDR2 SNEGSKA (reference sequence). The CDR3 is 15 residues long. Trimming removed 3 bases from V and 4 bases from J, with 16 bases in between. CDR3 DNA: TGCAGTGCTAGGGAACGACACGGTGATTACAATGAGCAGTTCTTC. Translation: CSARERHGDYNEQFF.

The table lists this clonotype with many counts. J is TRBJ2-7 and V is TRBV19; D gene unclear. Germline loops: CDR1 LNHDA, CDR2 SQIVND (reference sequence). CDR3 size: 15 residues. Trimming cost V 1 base and J 0 bases, with 10 bases left between them. The CDR3 nucleotides are TGTGCCAGTAGTATAGGAGGCGACTTCTCCTACGAGCAGTACTTC. Protein: CASSIGGDFSYEQYF.

This clonotype was picked up a small number of times. The chain uses TRBV3-2 and TRBJ2-1; the D call TRBD1 from the table was never checked on the DNA. TRBV3-2 is a known pseudogene. The CDR3 covers 16 residues. The CDR3 here is CASSQSPTDRDNEQFF. The CDR3 bases are TGTGCCAGCAGCCAATCACCTACTGACAGGGACAATGAGCAGTTCTTC.

This clonotype has a count of ten or more. V usage is TRBV7-6 and J usage is TRBJ2-1; D gene uncertain. This CDR3 has 12 amino acids. Trimming took off 5 bases at V and 8 bases at J, with 10 bases between the two ends. Germline loops: CDR1 SGHVS, CDR2 FNYEAQ. In DNA form, the CDR3 reads TGTGCCAGCAGCCGTTTTTTGGATGAGCAGTTCTTC. Its translation: CASSRFLDEQFF.

This clonotype was counted many times. The chain combines TRBV29-1 with TRBJ2-3, with D possibly TRBD2 on 6 matching bases. The CDR3 contains 11 residues. Trimming took 6 bases from V and 5 from J, leaving 9 bases between them. Germline loops: CDR1 SQVTM, CDR2 ANQGSEA. This CDR3 reads CSVQAGDTQYF. The CDR3 coding sequence is TGCAGCGTCCAAGCGGGAGATACGCAGTATTTT.

This clonotype was seen ten or more times. The chain recombines TRBV7-8 with TRBJ2-7; D might be TRBD1 or TRBD2, each matching 5 bases. Per the germline V gene, CDR1 is SGHVS and CDR2 is FQNEAQ. This CDR3 is built from 13 residues. The V gene lost 5 bases and the J gene lost 5 bases, with 13 bases spanning the gap. CDR3 region: CASSTGPFDEQYF. Written as DNA, the CDR3 is TGTGCCAGCAGCACGGGACCGTTCGACGAGCAGTACTTC.

This clonotype occurred many times. The rearrangement uses TRBV12-3 or TRBV12-4 and TRBJ1-2; D uncertain. There are 15 residues in the CDR3. Trimming cost V 4 bases and J 5 bases, with 17 bases left between them. The CDR3 spells CASSSPDRGFYGYTF. In DNA form, the CDR3 reads TGTGCCAGCAGTTCCCCCGATCGAGGGTTTTATGGCTACACCTTC.

This chain links TRBV7-2 with TRBJ2-7, with D perhaps given as TRBD1 or TRBD2 (5 bases each). Germline loops: CDR1 SGHTA, CDR2 FQGNSA. The CDR3 has 16 residues. Trimming took off 5 bases at V and 3 bases at J, with 20 bases between the two ends. Written as DNA, the CDR3 is TGTGCCAGCAGCCAAAACGAAGGGGACGGCTACTACGAGCAGTACTTC. Residues: CASSQNEGDGYYEQYF.

This clonotype was counted many times. This chain links TRBV7-2 with TRBJ2-5; D may match TRBD1 or TRBD2 (5 bases each). The CDR3 covers 14 residues. V lost 2 bases, J lost 8 bases, and 15 bases lay in between. CDR1 and CDR2 from the germline V gene are SGHTA and FQGNSA. Here the CDR3 reads CASSLRGQGGTQYF. The CDR3 bases are TGTGCCAGCAGCTTACGGGGCCAGGGCGGCACCCAGTACTTC.

The table lists this clonotype with many counts. This sequence joins TRBV27 and TRBJ2-7; 8 bases are a match to TRBD2. This CDR3 contains 15 residues. The trim removed 2 bases at V and 3 bases at J, leaving 6 bases unmatched. CDR1 MNHEY and CDR2 SMNVEV come from the germline V gene (reference sequence). The CDR3 loop reads CASSLRPAGVYEQYF. CDR3 DNA sequence: TGTGCCAGCAGTTTACGCCCAGCGGGAGTCTACGAGCAGTACTTC.

The table lists this clonotype with many counts. This chain connects TRBV6-5 to TRBJ2-3, with D possibly matching TRBD2 (6 bases). The CDR3 is 14 amino acids. CDR1 and CDR2 from the germline V gene are MNHEY and SVGAGI. V lost 5 bases to trimming and J lost 3 bases, with 12 bases between them. The CDR3: CASSHGGRTDTQYF. The CDR3 nucleotides are TGTGCCAGCAGTCACGGAGGGCGGACAGATACGCAGTATTTT.

This clonotype was seen repeatedly, ten times or more. The V gene is TRBV5-6, the J gene TRBJ1-2; the match to TRBD1 covers 7 bases. This CDR3 is 14 amino acids long. CDR1 SGHDT and CDR2 YYEEEE come from the germline V gene. Trimming cost V 4 bases and J 2 bases; bases outside gene matches: 5. In DNA form, the CDR3 reads TGTGCCAGCAGCAATCCGACAGGGAACTATGGCTACACCTTC. Translating it yields CASSNPTGNYGYTF. The full variable domain, rest sourced from reference TRBV5-6 and TRBJ1-2, is DAGVTQSPTHLIKTRGQQVTLRCSPKSGHDTVSWYQQALGQGPQFIFQYYEEEERQRGNFPDRFSGHQFPNYSSELNVNALLLGDSALYLCASSNPTGNYGYTFGSGTRLTVV.